This record covers a single T cell receptor (beta chain). The data were taken from a study of regulatory T cells in long-lasting Graves disease. CDR1 and CDR2 (germline): LGHNA, YNFKEQ. V gave up 1 base and J gave up 6 bases, with 12 bases separating them. The CDR3 runs to 14 residues. Time point given: persistent/refractory GD, antithyroid drugs over 5 years with positive TRAb. RNA isolated from PBMCs was used to make the TCR library. Arm-PCR of CDR3 regions with iRepertoire HTBI primers generated TCR beta libraries. Each CDR3 protein is one row after TCRdb ran MiXCR on the multiplex PCR reads. The profile covers roughly 450,000 distinct CDR3 sequences, with around a fifth appearing a single time and about an eighth taken by the ten largest.

The sequencing used peripheral blood mononuclear cells (PBMCs), collected when the disease was refractory, from a patient treated with antithyroid drugs. This rearrangement joins TRBV4-2 to TRBJ1-2; weak D call: TRBD1 (6 bases). The sequence was obtained from a female donor with Graves disease. The CDR3 DNA is TGTGCCAGCAGCCAAGCCTGGACAGAGCATGGCTACACCTTC. The encoded protein is CASSQAWTEHGYTF.